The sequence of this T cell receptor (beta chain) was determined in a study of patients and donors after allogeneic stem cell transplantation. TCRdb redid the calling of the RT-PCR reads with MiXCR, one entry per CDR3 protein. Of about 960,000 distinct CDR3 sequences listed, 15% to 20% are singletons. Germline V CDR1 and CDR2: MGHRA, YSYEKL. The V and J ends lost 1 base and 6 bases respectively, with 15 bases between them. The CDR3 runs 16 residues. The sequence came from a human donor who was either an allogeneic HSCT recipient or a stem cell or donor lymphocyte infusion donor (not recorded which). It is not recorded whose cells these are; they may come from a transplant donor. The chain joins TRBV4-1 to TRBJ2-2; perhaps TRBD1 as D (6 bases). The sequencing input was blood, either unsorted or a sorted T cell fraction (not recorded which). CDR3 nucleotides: TGCGCCAGCAGCCAAGTCCTCCCCCGACAGGCCGGGGAGCTGTTTTTT. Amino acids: CASSQVLPRQAGELFF.